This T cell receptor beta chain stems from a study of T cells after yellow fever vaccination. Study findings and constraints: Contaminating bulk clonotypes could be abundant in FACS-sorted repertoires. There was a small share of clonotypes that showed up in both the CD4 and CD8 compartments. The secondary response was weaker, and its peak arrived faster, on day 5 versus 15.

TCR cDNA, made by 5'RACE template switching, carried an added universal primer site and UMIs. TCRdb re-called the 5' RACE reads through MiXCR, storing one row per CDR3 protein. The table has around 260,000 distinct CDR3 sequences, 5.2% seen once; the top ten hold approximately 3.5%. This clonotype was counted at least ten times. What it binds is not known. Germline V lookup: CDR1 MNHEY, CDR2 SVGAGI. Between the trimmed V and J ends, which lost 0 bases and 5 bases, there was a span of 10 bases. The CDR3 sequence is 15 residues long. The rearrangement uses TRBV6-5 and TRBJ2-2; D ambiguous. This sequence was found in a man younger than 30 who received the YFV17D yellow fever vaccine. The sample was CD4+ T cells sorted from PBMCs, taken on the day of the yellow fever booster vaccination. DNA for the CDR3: TGTGCCAGCAGTTACTCGATGCATAGAACCGGGGAGCTGTTTTTT. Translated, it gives CASSYSMHRTGELFF.